Sequencing of this T cell receptor (beta chain) was carried out in a study of blood T cell repertoires in COVID-19. V was shortened by 4 bases and J by 7 bases, with 13 bases between the two germline ends. Per the germline V gene, CDR1 is MNHEY and CDR2 is SMNVEV (reference sequence). The CDR3 is made up of 14 amino acids. Assay: immunoSEQ multiplex PCR; the TCRdb copy retains only in-frame clones and omits some. The data hold some 150,000 clones, with around 84% observed a single time. The receptor was derived from a human donor in a cohort sampled during active COVID-19. The gene calls are TRBV27 and TRBJ1-4, with a tentative D call TRBD1 (6 bases). The material sequenced was peripheral blood. The CDR3 coding sequence is TGTGCCAGCAGTTACACGGGGGGCGTTGAAAAACTGTTTTTT. Translating it yields CASSYTGGVEKLFF.